This is a list of T cell receptor beta chains from one sample in a study of shared clonotypes between healthy human individuals. Sequencing was performed with immunoSEQ multiplex PCR; in TCRdb, only in-frame clones are kept and a portion is missing. The sample has approximately 2.1 million clones, about 92% seen once; the top ten hold 0.3% to 0.4%. The source material was naive CD4+ T cells from PBMCs. The receptors originated from a man aged 18 to 29 in good health. Some clones in this sample may be carry-over from other donors' samples. The CDR3 runs from the conserved cysteine through the conserved F or W. The D gene is left open where the match is weak. Some rows mark clone size as missing; the rest say once, few, many or name a class of expanded clone.

>TRBV11-2|TRBJ2-7|.|TRBD2
CASSRGLAGGYEQYF
TGTGCCAGCAGCAGGGGACTAGCGGGGGGCTACGAGCAGTACTTC
>TRBV7-6|TRBJ2-4|.|TRBD2
CAGPILGGSIQYF
TGTGCCGGCCCCATTCTGGGGGGGAGCATTCAGTACTTC
>TRBV9|TRBJ2-1|once|TRBD2
CASSLAGDSYNEQFF
TGTGCCAGCAGCCTAGCGGGGGACTCGTACAATGAGCAGTTCTTC
>TRBV7-2|TRBJ1-1|.|.
CASSLVGGMGNTEAFF
TGTGCCAGCAGCCTAGTCGGGGGTATGGGGAACACTGAAGCTTTCTTT
>TRBV28|TRBJ1-5|.|.
CATLGGTGNQPQHF
TGTGCCACTTTAGGGGGTACGGGCAATCAGCCCCAGCATTTT
>TRBV30|TRBJ2-7|once|.
CAWSTYRSSYEQYF
TGTGCCTGGTCCACTTACAGGAGCTCCTACGAGCAGTACTTC
>TRBV29-1|TRBJ1-4|.|.
CSVEETEKLFF
TGCAGCGTTGAAGAAACAGAAAAACTGTTTTTT
>TRBV27|TRBJ2-6|.|TRBD2
CASSRTSPSGANVLTF
TGTGCCAGCAGTCGGACTAGCCCCTCTGGGGCCAACGTCCTGACTTTC
>TRBV27|TRBJ2-7|.|.
CASSFREGHNSYEQYF
TGTGCCAGCAGTTTCAGGGAGGGACACAACTCCTACGAGCAGTACTTC
>TRBV6-5|TRBJ2-7|.|.
CASSYSGQVGSYEQYF
TGTGCCAGCAGTTACTCAGGCCAAGTCGGCTCCTACGAGCAGTACTTC
>TRBV5-4|TRBJ2-2|.|TRBD2
CASSLPTSGRGGELFF
TGTGCCAGCAGCTTGCCGACTAGCGGGAGAGGTGGGGAGCTGTTTTTT
>TRBV28|TRBJ1-2|.|TRBD1
CASRETGFYGYTF
TGTGCCAGCAGGGAGACAGGGTTCTATGGCTACACCTTC
>TRBV28|TRBJ1-5|.|TRBD1
CASSPTGTGFGQPQHF
TGTGCCAGCAGCCCAACCGGGACAGGGTTCGGGCAGCCCCAGCATTTT
>TRBV20-1|TRBJ2-5|.|.
CSAQETQYF
TGCAGTGCCCAAGAGACCCAGTACTTC
>TRBV6-5|TRBJ1-2|.|.
CASRELDSNYGYTF
TGTGCCAGCAGGGAACTGGACAGTAACTATGGCTACACCTTC
>TRBV5-1|TRBJ1-4|.|TRBD1
CASSLGPTGADNEKLFF
TGCGCCAGCAGCTTGGGGCCTACAGGGGCAGATAATGAAAAACTGTTTTTT
>TRBV7-9|TRBJ2-7|.|.
CASSLHRGPTYEQYF
TGTGCCAGCAGCTTACATAGAGGCCCAACCTACGAGCAGTACTTC
>TRBV9|TRBJ2-2|.|.
CASSARGPTTVGELFF
TGTGCCAGCAGCGCCAGGGGCCCAACCACTGTAGGGGAGCTGTTTTTT
>TRBV7-3|TRBJ1-1|once|.
CASSSRGKNTEAFF
TGTGCCAGCAGCTCCCGGGGAAAGAACACTGAAGCTTTCTTT
>TRBV28|TRBJ2-3|.|.
CASSLSGGTDTQYF
TGTGCCAGCAGTTTATCGGGAGGCACAGATACGCAGTATTTT
>TRBV28|TRBJ1-4|.|.
CASNRRNEKLFF
TGTGCCAGCAACAGACGGAATGAAAAACTGTTTTTT
>TRBV5-4|TRBJ2-7|.|.
CASSLGGRGSYEQYF
TGTGCCAGCAGCTTGGGTGGACGGGGCTCCTACGAGCAGTACTTC
>TRBV4-3|TRBJ1-5|few|.
CASSQESREYQPQHF
TGCGCCAGCAGCCAAGAGTCCCGGGAATATCAGCCCCAGCATTTT
>TRBV9|TRBJ2-7|.|.
CASSATSNEYEQYF
TGTGCCAGCAGCGCGACTAGTAACGAATACGAGCAGTACTTC
>TRBV6-6|TRBJ2-7|.|.
CASRKTGEGSYEQYF
TGTGCCAGCAGGAAAACAGGGGAGGGGTCCTACGAGCAGTACTTC
>TRBV9|TRBJ2-3|.|.
CASSVVGADTQYF
TGTGCCAGCAGCGTAGTGGGAGCAGATACCCAGTATTTT
>TRBV28|TRBJ2-3|.|.
CAINRRGFPDTQYF
TGTGCCATCAACCGTCGGGGGTTCCCGGATACGCAGTATTTT
>TRBV4-1|TRBJ2-1|.|TRBD2
CASSPGLVPLSYNEQFF
TGCGCCAGCAGCCCGGGACTAGTCCCCCTCTCCTACAATGAGCAGTTCTTC
>TRBV10-3|TRBJ2-1|.|.
CAIRGRDSYNEQFF
TGTGCCATCAGGGGCCGGGACTCCTACAATGAGCAGTTCTTC
>TRBV27|TRBJ2-1|.|TRBD2
CASSPAGGYNEQFF
TGTGCCAGCAGTCCAGCGGGGGGGTACAATGAGCAGTTCTTC
>TRBV6-6|TRBJ1-2|.|TRBD1
CASSYSTGRYGYTF
TGTGCCAGCAGTTACTCGACAGGGAGATATGGCTACACCTTC
>TRBV5-1|TRBJ1-2|few|.
CASSLDRGYTF
TGCGCCAGCAGCTTGGATCGGGGCTACACCTTC
>TRBV5-1|TRBJ1-2|.|.
CASSLGITADGYTF
TGCGCCAGCAGCTTGGGGATCACGGCGGATGGCTACACCTTC
>TRBV5-1|TRBJ2-7|.|.
CASSLSVTSYEQYF
TGCGCCAGCAGCTTGTCTGTTACCTCCTACGAGCAGTACTTC
>TRBV6-6|TRBJ1-2|.|.
CASSPAANYGYTF
TGTGCCAGCAGTCCCGCAGCTAACTATGGCTACACCTTC
>TRBV7-9|TRBJ2-1|.|TRBD1
CASSQTGVSHNEQFF
TGTGCCAGCAGCCAGACAGGGGTATCTCACAATGAGCAGTTCTTC